The rows below give T cell receptor beta chains drawn from one sample of a study of blood T cell repertoires in COVID-19. Libraries were prepared by immunoSEQ multiplex PCR; TCRdb keeps only in-frame clonotypes and omits some of them. The table shows about 210,000 clones, with about 86% occurring only once. Source material: PBMCs or T cells enriched from blood (not recorded which). These receptors came from a woman in her 50s with acute COVID-19. The CDR3 runs from the conserved cysteine through the conserved F or W. The D gene is left open where the match is weak. The listing skips clone size in some rows; elsewhere it reads once, few, many or a size class.

d_gene: NA
abundance: once
v_gene: TRBV28
j_gene: TRBJ2-1
CDR3aa: CASSFRGDNEQFF
CDR3nt: TGTGCCAGCAGTTTTAGGGGCGACAATGAGCAGTTCTTC

d_gene: NA
abundance: NA
v_gene: TRBV18
j_gene: TRBJ1-4
CDR3aa: CASSPPSVEKLFF
CDR3nt: TGTGCCAGCTCACCACCGTCGGTTGAAAAACTGTTTTTT

d_gene: NA
abundance: NA
v_gene: TRBV19
j_gene: TRBJ2-2
CDR3aa: CASSLSGTTNTGELFF
CDR3nt: TGTGCCAGTAGTCTATCCGGGACAACGAACACCGGGGAGCTGTTTTTT

d_gene: NA
abundance: NA
v_gene: TRBV5-6
j_gene: TRBJ1-1
CDR3aa: CASSLGGWGNTEAFF
CDR3nt: TGTGCCAGCAGCTTGGGAGGGTGGGGGAACACTGAAGCTTTCTTT

d_gene: NA
abundance: NA
v_gene: TRBV9
j_gene: TRBJ1-2
CDR3aa: CASSVGQEAYGYTF
CDR3nt: TGTGCCAGCAGCGTAGGGCAGGAAGCCTATGGCTACACCTTC

d_gene: TRBD1
abundance: NA
v_gene: TRBV5-1
j_gene: TRBJ1-4
CDR3aa: CASSANRGWDEKLFF
CDR3nt: TGCGCCAGCAGCGCGAACAGGGGTTGGGATGAAAAACTGTTTTTT

d_gene: TRBD1
abundance: NA
v_gene: TRBV10-3
j_gene: TRBJ1-5
CDR3aa: CAISPKGQGGQPQHF
CDR3nt: TGTGCCATCAGCCCCAAGGGACAGGGTGGGCAGCCCCAGCATTTT

d_gene: NA
abundance: NA
v_gene: TRBV4-3
j_gene: TRBJ2-2
CDR3aa: CASSPGSRTGELFF
CDR3nt: TGCGCCAGCAGCCCGGGATCTCGAACCGGGGAGCTGTTTTTT

d_gene: NA
abundance: few
v_gene: TRBV6-1
j_gene: TRBJ2-7
CDR3aa: CASSEVTGLSYEQYF
CDR3nt: TGTGCCAGCAGTGAAGTGACAGGCCTCTCCTACGAGCAGTACTTC

d_gene: NA
abundance: NA
v_gene: TRBV6-2/TRBV6-3
j_gene: TRBJ1-2
CDR3aa: CASSYTYGYTF
CDR3nt: TGTGCCAGCAGTTACACATATGGCTACACCTTC

d_gene: NA
abundance: NA
v_gene: TRBV11-3
j_gene: TRBJ1-4
CDR3aa: CASSFSLGANEKLFF
CDR3nt: TGTGCCAGCAGCTTTTCGTTAGGAGCTAATGAAAAACTGTTTTTT

d_gene: NA
abundance: NA
v_gene: TRBV11-2
j_gene: TRBJ2-1
CDR3aa: CASSLDRVGEQFF
CDR3nt: TGTGCCAGCAGCTTAGATCGGGTTGGCGAGCAGTTCTTC

d_gene: NA
abundance: NA
v_gene: TRBV28
j_gene: TRBJ2-1
CDR3aa: CASRASDLTVGEQFF
CDR3nt: TGTGCCAGCAGGGCTAGCGACCTTACCGTCGGGGAGCAGTTCTTC

d_gene: NA
abundance: NA
v_gene: TRBV3-1/TRBV3-2
j_gene: TRBJ1-2
CDR3aa: CASSQEYSLNYGYTF
CDR3nt: TGTGCCAGCAGCCAAGAGTATAGTCTCAACTATGGCTACACCTTC

d_gene: TRBD2
abundance: once
v_gene: TRBV3-1/TRBV3-2
j_gene: TRBJ2-7
CDR3aa: CASSQGLAGKYEQYF
CDR3nt: TGTGCCAGCAGCCAGGGACTAGCGGGGAAATACGAGCAGTACTTC

d_gene: TRBD1
abundance: NA
v_gene: TRBV7-6
j_gene: TRBJ1-4
CDR3aa: CASSGRNRGSGEKLFF
CDR3nt: TGTGCCAGCAGCGGACGAAACAGGGGCTCGGGAGAAAAACTGTTTTTT

d_gene: NA
abundance: NA
v_gene: TRBV28
j_gene: TRBJ2-7
CDR3aa: CASRRTGSSSYEQYF
CDR3nt: TGTGCCAGCAGGCGAACAGGGTCCAGCTCCTACGAGCAGTACTTC

d_gene: NA
abundance: NA
v_gene: TRBV18
j_gene: TRBJ2-7
CDR3aa: CASSPPGSVTYEQYF
CDR3nt: TGTGCCAGCTCACCTCCAGGTTCTGTTACCTACGAGCAGTACTTC

d_gene: NA
abundance: few
v_gene: TRBV2
j_gene: TRBJ2-7
CDR3aa: CASRTTFGRPSYEQYF
CDR3nt: TGTGCCAGCAGAACCACCTTTGGGAGGCCCTCCTACGAGCAGTACTTC

d_gene: NA
abundance: NA
v_gene: TRBV27
j_gene: TRBJ1-4
CDR3aa: CASRYQGTNEKLFF
CDR3nt: TGTGCCAGCAGGTACCAGGGAACGAATGAAAAACTGTTTTTT

d_gene: NA
abundance: NA
v_gene: TRBV7-2
j_gene: TRBJ1-1
CDR3aa: CASSLVWAKNTEAFF
CDR3nt: TGTGCCAGCAGCTTAGTTTGGGCAAAGAACACTGAAGCTTTCTTT

d_gene: TRBD1
abundance: few
v_gene: TRBV28
j_gene: TRBJ1-1
CDR3aa: CASSLVYRDRANTEAFF
CDR3nt: TGTGCCAGCAGTTTAGTATATAGGGACAGGGCGAACACTGAAGCTTTCTTT

d_gene: TRBD2
abundance: NA
v_gene: TRBV7-2
j_gene: TRBJ2-1
CDR3aa: CASSFRAGGNNEQFF
CDR3nt: TGTGCCAGCAGCTTTAGGGCGGGAGGTAACAATGAGCAGTTCTTC

d_gene: NA
abundance: NA
v_gene: TRBV16
j_gene: TRBJ1-4
CDR3aa: CASSQSVQGPLATNEKLFF
CDR3nt: TGTGCCAGCAGCCAATCCGTTCAGGGGCCGCTTGCAACTAATGAAAAACTGTTTTTT

d_gene: NA
abundance: NA
v_gene: TRBV23-1
j_gene: TRBJ1-4
CDR3aa: CASSQYPGIYATNEKLFF
CDR3nt: TGCGCCAGCAGTCAGTACCCGGGGATCTATGCAACTAATGAAAAACTGTTTTTT

d_gene: TRBD2
abundance: few
v_gene: TRBV11-3
j_gene: TRBJ2-2
CDR3aa: CASSSLAGGFVGGELFF
CDR3nt: TGTGCCAGCAGCTCTTTAGCGGGAGGGTTCGTCGGTGGGGAGCTGTTTTTT

d_gene: NA
abundance: NA
v_gene: TRBV7-9
j_gene: TRBJ2-7
CDR3aa: CASSIDRFSLPYEQYF
CDR3nt: TGTGCCAGCAGCATAGACAGGTTCTCCTTACCCTACGAGCAGTACTTC

d_gene: NA
abundance: few
v_gene: TRBV3-1/TRBV3-2
j_gene: TRBJ1-3
CDR3aa: CASSPRGSGNTIYF
CDR3nt: TGTGCCAGCAGCCCCAGGGGTTCTGGAAACACCATATATTTT

d_gene: NA
abundance: NA
v_gene: TRBV5-1
j_gene: TRBJ1-1
CDR3aa: CASSFGGNTEAFF
CDR3nt: TGCGCCAGCAGCTTTGGAGGGAACACTGAAGCTTTCTTT

d_gene: NA
abundance: NA
v_gene: TRBV21-1
j_gene: TRBJ2-7
CDR3aa: CASVHPPGTIHEQYF
CDR3nt: TGTGCCAGCGTACACCCACCGGGGACTATACACGAGCAGTACTTC

d_gene: NA
abundance: NA
v_gene: TRBV2
j_gene: TRBJ1-5
CDR3aa: CASSEAFAGHSNQPQHF
CDR3nt: TGTGCCAGCAGTGAAGCGTTTGCAGGACATAGCAATCAGCCCCAGCATTTT

d_gene: NA
abundance: NA
v_gene: TRBV6-6
j_gene: TRBJ1-2
CDR3aa: CASSLTADGYTF
CDR3nt: TGTGCCAGCAGTTTGACAGCCGATGGCTACACCTTC

d_gene: TRBD1
abundance: NA
v_gene: TRBV19
j_gene: TRBJ1-4
CDR3aa: CASTTQGQANEKLFF
CDR3nt: TGTGCCAGTACCACTCAGGGACAGGCTAATGAAAAACTGTTTTTT

d_gene: TRBD2
abundance: NA
v_gene: TRBV7-2
j_gene: TRBJ2-1
CDR3aa: CASSQGGRAIYEQFF
CDR3nt: TGTGCCAGCAGCCAAGGCGGGAGGGCCATTTATGAGCAGTTCTTC

d_gene: TRBD2
abundance: NA
v_gene: TRBV6-6
j_gene: TRBJ2-1
CDR3aa: CASSPRAGGDNEQFF
CDR3nt: TGTGCCAGCAGCCCCCGGGCGGGGGGGGACAATGAGCAGTTCTTC

d_gene: NA
abundance: NA
v_gene: TRBV2
j_gene: TRBJ1-4
CDR3aa: CASSGDRFNEKLFF
CDR3nt: TGTGCCAGCAGTGGAGACAGGTTTAATGAAAAACTGTTTTTT

d_gene: NA
abundance: NA
v_gene: TRBV19
j_gene: TRBJ2-7
CDR3aa: CASMNSPYEQYF
CDR3nt: TGTGCCAGTATGAACAGCCCCTACGAGCAGTACTTC

d_gene: TRBD1
abundance: NA
v_gene: TRBV30
j_gene: TRBJ1-6
CDR3aa: CAWSPTTGGGSPLHF
CDR3nt: TGTGCCTGGAGTCCAACGACAGGGGGCGGATCACCCCTCCACTTT

d_gene: TRBD1
abundance: few
v_gene: TRBV7-2
j_gene: TRBJ1-2
CDR3aa: CASSGTGQGVPIYGYTF
CDR3nt: TGTGCCAGCAGCGGGACGGGACAGGGCGTCCCCATATATGGCTACACCTTC

d_gene: TRBD2
abundance: NA
v_gene: TRBV27
j_gene: TRBJ2-1
CDR3aa: CASSLSGRAYNEQFF
CDR3nt: TGTGCCAGCAGTTTGAGCGGGAGGGCCTACAATGAGCAGTTCTTC